This T cell receptor beta chain was recovered during a study of cytomegalovirus exposure and HLA in healthy donors. CDR3 length equals 15 residues. Germline assignment: CDR1 MNHEY and CDR2 SMNVEV (reference sequence). After removal of 7 bases from V and 2 bases from J, the junction contained 8 bases not matched to a gene. Study observations and caveats: Fewer N-insertions than the roughly 670-donor mean were reportedly shown by an Asian-associated ancestry cluster in a later analysis. A classifier reportedly called cytomegalovirus status with high sensitivity and specificity.

Note on this clone: As yet, its antigen is unknown.

PCR involved 60 Vbeta and 13 Jbeta primers. Original methodology: Unique TCR beta chains numbered approximately 76 million in a later analysis, with around 10 million shared. The protocol was immunoSEQ multiplex PCR, while the TCRdb copy is restricted to in-frame clones and leaves out a portion. The DNA was the basis for D and trimming; V, J and clone size are from that table. The table includes fewer than 150,000 clones, roughly four fifths detected once. The sequence was collected from a woman aged 45-65 years in good health and CMV-seronegative. Specimen: PBMCs. The chain carries TRBV27 and TRBJ2-3; 8 bases are a match to TRBD2. CDR3 sequence reads: CASTAGGRFTDTQYF. CDR3 nucleotide sequence: TGTGCCAGCACGGCGGGGGGACGTTTCACAGATACGCAGTATTTT.